This T cell receptor (beta chain) originates from a study of regulatory T cells in long-lasting Graves disease. General study findings and limits: Among persistent patients, a larger number of public clonotypes were shared (about 2,800) than among newly diagnosed patients (966).

This clonotype was detected only a few times. Its antigen is unidentified. The time point is: persistent/refractory GD, antithyroid drugs over 5 years with positive TRAb. The TCR library was prepared using RNA isolated from PBMCs. V trimming: 4 bases; J trimming: 5 bases; junction bases outside the gene matches: 14. The germline V gene has CDR1 SEHNR and CDR2 FQNEAQ (reference sequence). The CDR3 extends over 17 amino acids. CDR3-region Arm-PCR and iRepertoire HTBI primers produced the TCR beta libraries. MiXCR, applied by TCRdb to the multiplex PCR reads, yields one record per CDR3 protein. The sample shows about 470,000 distinct CDR3 sequences, around 20% of them seen only once.

Here the sequenced sample was peripheral blood mononuclear cells (PBMCs), taken when the disease was refractory, from a patient treated with antithyroid drugs. The receptor was isolated from a female donor with Graves disease. The chain joins TRBV7-9 to TRBJ1-1, with 9 bases aligning to TRBD1. The CDR3 nucleotides read TGTGCCAGCAGCTCCCGAGAAGGGATACAGGGGGCTACTGAAGCTTTCTTT. Encoded protein: CASSSREGIQGATEAFF. Using reference TRBV7-9 and TRBJ1-1 for the parts outside the CDR3, the full variable domain is DTGVSQNPRHKITKRGQNVTFRCDPISEHNRLYWYRQTLGQGPEFLTYFQNEAQLEKSRLLSDRFSAERPKGSFSTLEIQRTEQGDSAMYLCASSSREGIQGATEAFFGQGTRLTVV.